This T cell receptor beta chain was documented in a study of early T cells in non-severe SARS-CoV-2 infection. Only a few counts were recorded for this clonotype. Individual cDNA molecules were tagged with unique molecular identifiers. TCRdb fed the 5' RACE reads into MiXCR, producing one record per CDR3 protein. Altogether tens of thousands of distinct CDR3 sequences are present, around 6.6% being singletons, with the ten largest covering roughly 5%. CDR1 is SQVTM, CDR2 ANQGSEA, per germline. The CDR3 is 12 residues long. V gave up 7 bases and J gave up 5 bases, with 14 bases separating them. The sample consisted of whole blood, taken at baseline. The TCR was taken from an adult who was a healthcare worker with PCR-confirmed SARS-CoV-2 infection or an uninfected control (not recorded which). The V and J genes are TRBV29-1 and TRBJ2-5, with D hard to call. CDR3 in amino acids: CSGVPLEETQYF. CDR3 sequence (DNA): TGCAGCGGCGTCCCGCTCGAGGAGACCCAGTACTTC.